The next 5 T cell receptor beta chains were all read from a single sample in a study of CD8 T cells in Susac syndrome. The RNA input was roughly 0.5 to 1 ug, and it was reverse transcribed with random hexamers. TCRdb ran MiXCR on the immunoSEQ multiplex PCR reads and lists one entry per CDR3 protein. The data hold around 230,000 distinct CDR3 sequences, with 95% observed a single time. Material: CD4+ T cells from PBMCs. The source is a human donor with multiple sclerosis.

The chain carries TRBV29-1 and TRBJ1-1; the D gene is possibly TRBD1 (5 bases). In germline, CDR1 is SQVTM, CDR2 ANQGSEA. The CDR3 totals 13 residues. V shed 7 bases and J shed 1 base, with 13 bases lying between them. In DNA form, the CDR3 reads TGCAGCGCCAGGGAGGGACCGAACACTGAAGCTTTCTTT. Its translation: CSAREGPNTEAFF.

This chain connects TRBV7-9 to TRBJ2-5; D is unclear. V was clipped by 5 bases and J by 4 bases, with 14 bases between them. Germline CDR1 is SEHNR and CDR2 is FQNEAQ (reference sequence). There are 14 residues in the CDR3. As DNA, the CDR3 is TGTGCCAGCAGCAAGACCCAAAGACCAGAGACCCAGTACTTC. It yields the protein CASSKTQRPETQYF.

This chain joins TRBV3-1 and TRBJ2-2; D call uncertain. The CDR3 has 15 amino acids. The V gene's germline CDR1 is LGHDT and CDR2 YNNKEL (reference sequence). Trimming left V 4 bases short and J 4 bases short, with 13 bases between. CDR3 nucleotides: TGTGCCAGCAGCCCCTTCGGGCGGTTCACCGGGGAGCTGTTTTTT. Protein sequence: CASSPFGRFTGELFF.

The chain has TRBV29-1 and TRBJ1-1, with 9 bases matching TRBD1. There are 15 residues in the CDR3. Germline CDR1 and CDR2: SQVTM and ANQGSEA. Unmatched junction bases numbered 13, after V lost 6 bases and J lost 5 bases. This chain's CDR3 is CSVHRGRDVNTEAFF. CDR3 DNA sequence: TGCAGCGTACACAGGGGGCGGGATGTTAATACTGAAGCTTTCTTT.

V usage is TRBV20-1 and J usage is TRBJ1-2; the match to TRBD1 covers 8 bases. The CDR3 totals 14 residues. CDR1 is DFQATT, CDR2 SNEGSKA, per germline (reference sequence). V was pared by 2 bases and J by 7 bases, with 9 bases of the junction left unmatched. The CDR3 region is CSARPGQGARGYTF. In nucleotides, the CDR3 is TGCAGTGCTAGACCAGGGCAGGGGGCGCGTGGCTACACCTTC.